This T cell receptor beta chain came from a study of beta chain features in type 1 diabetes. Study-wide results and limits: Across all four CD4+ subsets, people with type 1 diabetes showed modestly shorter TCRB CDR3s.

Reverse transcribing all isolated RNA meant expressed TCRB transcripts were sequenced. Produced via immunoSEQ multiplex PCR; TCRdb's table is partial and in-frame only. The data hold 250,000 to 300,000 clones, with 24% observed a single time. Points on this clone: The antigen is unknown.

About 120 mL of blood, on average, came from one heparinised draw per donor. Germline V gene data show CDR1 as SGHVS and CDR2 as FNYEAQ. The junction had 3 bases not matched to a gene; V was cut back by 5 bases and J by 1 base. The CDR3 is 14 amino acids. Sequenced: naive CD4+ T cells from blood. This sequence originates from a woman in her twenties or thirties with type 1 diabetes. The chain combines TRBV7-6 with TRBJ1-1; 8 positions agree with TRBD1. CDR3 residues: CASSRQGRNTEAFF. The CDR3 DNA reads TGTGCCAGCAGCCGACAGGGGCGGAACACTGAAGCTTTCTTT. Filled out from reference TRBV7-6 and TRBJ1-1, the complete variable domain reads GAGVSQSPRYKVTKRGQDVALRCDPISGHVSLYWYRQALGQGPEFLTYFNYEAQQDKSGLPNDRFSAERPEGSISTLTIQRTEQRDSAMYRCASSRQGRNTEAFFGQGTRLTVV.